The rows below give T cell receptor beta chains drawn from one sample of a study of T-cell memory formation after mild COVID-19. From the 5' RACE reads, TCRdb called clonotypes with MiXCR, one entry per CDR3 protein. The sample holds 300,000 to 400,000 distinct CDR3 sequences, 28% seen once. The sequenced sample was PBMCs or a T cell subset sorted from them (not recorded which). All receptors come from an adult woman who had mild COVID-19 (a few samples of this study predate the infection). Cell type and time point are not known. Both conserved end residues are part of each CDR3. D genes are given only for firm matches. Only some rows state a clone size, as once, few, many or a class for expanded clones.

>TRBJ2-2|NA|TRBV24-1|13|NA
CATNAFYTGELFF
TGTGCCACCAATGCTTTCTACACCGGGGAGCTGTTTTTT
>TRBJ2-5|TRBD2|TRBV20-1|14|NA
CSATSGGAFETQYF
TGCAGTGCTACCAGCGGGGGGGCCTTTGAGACCCAGTACTTC
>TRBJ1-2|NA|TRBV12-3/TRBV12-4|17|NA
CASSFGRRGITNYGYTF
TGTGCCAGCAGTTTTGGGCGACGGGGGATCACTAACTATGGCTACACCTTC
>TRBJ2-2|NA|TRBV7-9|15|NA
CASSQGGTNTGELFF
TGTGCCAGCAGCCAAGGGGGGACGAACACCGGGGAGCTGTTTTTT
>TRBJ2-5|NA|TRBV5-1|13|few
CASSTSHGETQYF
TGCGCCAGCAGCACGTCCCACGGAGAGACCCAGTACTTC
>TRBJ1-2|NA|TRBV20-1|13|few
CSASGHDTYGYTF
TGCAGTGCTAGCGGACATGACACCTATGGCTACACCTTC
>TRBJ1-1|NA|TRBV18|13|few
CASSPEVQGKAFF
TGTGCCAGCTCACCGGAGGTTCAGGGAAAAGCTTTCTTT
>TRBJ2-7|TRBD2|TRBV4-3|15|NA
CASSQSQRGSYEQYF
TGCGCCAGCAGCCAATCCCAGCGGGGTTCCTACGAGCAGTACTTC
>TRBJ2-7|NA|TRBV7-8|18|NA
CASSPQFRHSGGTYEQYF
TGTGCCAGCAGCCCCCAGTTTCGACATTCCGGAGGTACCTACGAGCAGTACTTC
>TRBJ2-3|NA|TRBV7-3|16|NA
CASSLTPGAGTDTQYF
TGTGCCAGCAGCTTAACCCCCGGGGCTGGAACAGATACGCAGTATTTT
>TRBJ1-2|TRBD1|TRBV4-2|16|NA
CASSQEWRDRDYGYTF
TGTGCCAGCAGCCAAGAGTGGAGGGACAGGGACTATGGCTACACCTTC
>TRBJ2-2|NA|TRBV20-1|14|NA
CSAVGAWNTGELFF
TGCAGTGCGGTCGGGGCGTGGAACACCGGGGAGCTGTTTTTT
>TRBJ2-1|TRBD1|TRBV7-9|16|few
CASSSTGTDTYNEQFF
TGTGCCAGCAGCTCAACCGGGACAGACACCTACAATGAGCAGTTCTTC
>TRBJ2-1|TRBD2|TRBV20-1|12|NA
CSTPGTRNEQFF
TGCAGTACTCCCGGGACTAGAAATGAGCAGTTCTTC
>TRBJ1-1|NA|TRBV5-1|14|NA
CATRTIPGDTEAFF
TGCGCCACTCGAACAATTCCGGGGGATACTGAAGCTTTCTTT
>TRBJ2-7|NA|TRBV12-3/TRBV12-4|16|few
CASSLAAGRYLYEQYF
TGTGCCAGCAGTTTAGCGGCAGGCCGGTACCTCTACGAGCAGTACTTC
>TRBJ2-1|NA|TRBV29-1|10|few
CSAAHKEQFF
TGCAGCGCCGCTCACAAGGAGCAGTTCTTC